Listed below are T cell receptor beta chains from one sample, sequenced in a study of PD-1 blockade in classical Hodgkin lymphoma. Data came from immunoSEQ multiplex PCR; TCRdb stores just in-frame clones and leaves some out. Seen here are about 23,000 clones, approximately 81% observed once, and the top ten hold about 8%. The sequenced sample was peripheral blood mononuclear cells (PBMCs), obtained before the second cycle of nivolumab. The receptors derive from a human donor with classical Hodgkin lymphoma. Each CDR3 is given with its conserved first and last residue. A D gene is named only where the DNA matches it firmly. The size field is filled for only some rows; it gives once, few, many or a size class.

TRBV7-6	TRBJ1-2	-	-	TGTGCCAGCAGCTCGGGGGACACCTATGGCTACACCTTC	CASSSGDTYGYTF
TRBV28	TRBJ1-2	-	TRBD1	TGTGCCAGCAGTCCTATTAGAACGGGACAGGGGGGTGGCTACACCTTC	CASSPIRTGQGGGYTF
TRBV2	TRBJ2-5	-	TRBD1	TGTGCCAGCGGACCAAAACTGACAGGGGTTGGAGAGACCCAGTACTTC	CASGPKLTGVGETQYF
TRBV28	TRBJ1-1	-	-	TGTGCCAGCAGTTTAATTAAGAACACTGAAGCTTTCTTT	CASSLIKNTEAFF
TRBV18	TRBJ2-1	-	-	TGTGCCAGCTCACCACAAAATGAGCAGTTCTTC	CASSPQNEQFF
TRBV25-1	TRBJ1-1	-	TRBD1	TGTGCCAGCAGTGGCGGGACAGGGGGCACTGAAGCTTTCTTT	CASSGGTGGTEAFF
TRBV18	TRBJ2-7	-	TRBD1	TGTGCCAGCTCACCCGCCGGACAGGGGGCTCGGTACGAGCAGTACTTC	CASSPAGQGARYEQYF
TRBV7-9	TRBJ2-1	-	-	TGTGCCAGCAGCTTAGCCGGGGGGCCCAGCGAGCAGTTCTTC	CASSLAGGPSEQFF
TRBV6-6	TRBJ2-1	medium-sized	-	TGTGCCAGCAGTAGACCCTACAATGAGCAGTTCTTC	CASSRPYNEQFF
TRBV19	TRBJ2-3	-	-	TGTGCCAGTAGTATTAGCGTAACTAGCACAGATACGCAGTATTTT	CASSISVTSTDTQYF
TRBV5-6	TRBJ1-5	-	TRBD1	TGTGCCAGCAGCTTGTCAGGGACAGGGATTGACAATAGCAATCAGCCCCAGCATTTT	CASSLSGTGIDNSNQPQHF
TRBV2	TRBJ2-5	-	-	TGTGCCAGCAGTGAAGTAGGGGGGGAGACCCAGTACTTC	CASSEVGGETQYF
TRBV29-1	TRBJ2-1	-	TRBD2	TGCAGCGTTGCCCCCGAAGCGGGGGGCCGCAATGAGCAGTTCTTC	CSVAPEAGGRNEQFF
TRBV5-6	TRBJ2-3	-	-	TGTGCCAGCAGCTTGGGTCGGATCTTCACAGATACGCAGTATTTT	CASSLGRIFTDTQYF
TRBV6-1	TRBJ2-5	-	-	TGTGCCAGCAGGTGGTCACAGGGATGGGTAGAGACCCAGTACTTC	CASRWSQGWVETQYF
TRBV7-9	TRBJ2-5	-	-	TGTGCCAGCAGCTTAGAGAGGGCCCAAGAGACCCAGTACTTC	CASSLERAQETQYF
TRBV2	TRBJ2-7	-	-	TGTGCCAGCAGTGGATTTTCCCCGAGCTCCTACGAGCAGTACTTC	CASSGFSPSSYEQYF
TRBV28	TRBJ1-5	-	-	TGTGCCAGCAGTTTACTGACAAATCAGCCCCAGCATTTT	CASSLLTNQPQHF
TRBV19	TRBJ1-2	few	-	TGTGCCAGTAGTATACAGGTGAACTATGGCTACACCTTC	CASSIQVNYGYTF
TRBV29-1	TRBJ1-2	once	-	TGCAGCGGGGGGGAAATCTATGGCTACACCTTC	CSGGEIYGYTF
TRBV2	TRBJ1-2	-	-	TGTGCCAGCAGTGTGGGGGGACTTACTAACTATGGCTACACCTTC	CASSVGGLTNYGYTF
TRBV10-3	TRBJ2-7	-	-	TGTGCCATCAGTGAGTCGGTTGCGAGATACTCCTACGAGCAGTACTTC	CAISESVARYSYEQYF
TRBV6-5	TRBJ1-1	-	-	TGTGCCAGCAGTTTGGCACAGGGCTGGAACACTGAAGCTTTCTTT	CASSLAQGWNTEAFF
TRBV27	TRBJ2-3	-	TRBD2	TGTGCCAGCAGTTCTAGCGGGAGGAGCACAGATACGCAGTATTTT	CASSSSGRSTDTQYF
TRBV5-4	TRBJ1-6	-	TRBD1	TGTGCCAGCAGCTCACAGGGGGCTTCACCCCTCCACTTT	CASSSQGASPLHF
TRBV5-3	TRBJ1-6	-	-	TGTGCCAGAAGCTCGACCGTCCCCGGGGACAATTACTCCTATAATTCACCCCTCCACTTT	CARSSTVPGDNYSYNSPLHF
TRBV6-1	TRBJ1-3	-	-	TGTGCCAGCAGTGACTACTCTGGAAACACCATATATTTT	CASSDYSGNTIYF
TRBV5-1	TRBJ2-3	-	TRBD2	TGCGCCAGCAGCTTGGAGGTCTGGACTAGCGGGGGATTGGGAGATACGCAGTATTTT	CASSLEVWTSGGLGDTQYF
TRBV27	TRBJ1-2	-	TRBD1	TGTGCCAGCGGGGGGACAGGGGGGGTAGAAAACTATGGCTACACCTTC	CASGGTGGVENYGYTF
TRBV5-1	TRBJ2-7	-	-	TGCGCCAGCAGCTTAACGGGGTCCTCCTACGAGCAGTACTTC	CASSLTGSSYEQYF
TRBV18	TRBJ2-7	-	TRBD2	TGTGCCAGCTCACCAAAAGCTAGCGGGGTGAGTGAGCAGTACTTC	CASSPKASGVSEQYF
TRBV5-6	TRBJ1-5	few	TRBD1	TGTGCCAGCAGCTCGACAGGGGGCGGCAATCAGCCCCAGCATTTT	CASSSTGGGNQPQHF
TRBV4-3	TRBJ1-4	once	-	TGCGCCAGCAGCCAAGTAACCGCAGGGTCAACTAATGAAAAACTGTTTTTT	CASSQVTAGSTNEKLFF
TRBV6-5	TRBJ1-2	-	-	TGTGCCAGCAGTTACCTGGGACTGAATGGCTACACCTTC	CASSYLGLNGYTF
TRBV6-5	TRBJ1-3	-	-	TGTGCCAGCAGAACGGGACGCCCCTCTGGAAACACCATATATTTT	CASRTGRPSGNTIYF